This is a list of T cell receptor beta chains from one sample in a study of cytomegalovirus exposure and HLA in healthy donors. Repertoires were generated with immunoSEQ multiplex PCR, while TCRdb's copy carries only in-frame clones and drops some. The sample shows 150,000 or so clones, about 74% of them seen only once. Sequences were obtained from PBMCs. The receptors were sampled from a young man in good health and CMV-seropositive. CDR3s include the opening cysteine and the closing phenylalanine or tryptophan. D genes are given only for firm matches. Size tells how often a clone was seen (once, few, many) or the class of an expanded clone, and some rows leave it out.

abundance,v_gene,d_gene,j_gene,CDR3aa,CDR3nt
.,TRBV21-1,.,TRBJ1-4,CASRRQGETSEINEKLFF,TGTGCCAGCCGTCGGCAGGGCGAGACCTCTGAAATTAATGAAAAACTGTTTTTT
.,TRBV27,TRBD1,TRBJ1-1,CASRQTGLGTEAFF,TGTGCCAGCAGGCAGACAGGGTTGGGCACTGAAGCTTTCTTT
.,TRBV7-9,TRBD1,TRBJ1-5,CASSFTGGTSNQPQHF,TGTGCCAGCAGCTTCACAGGGGGCACGAGCAATCAGCCCCAGCATTTT
.,TRBV5-1,.,TRBJ1-1,CASSSPGEQTEAFF,TGCGCCAGCAGCTCTCCAGGGGAGCAGACTGAAGCTTTCTTT
.,TRBV9,TRBD2,TRBJ2-1,CASSVGGGSSYEQFF,TGTGCCAGCAGCGTAGGCGGCGGGAGCTCCTATGAGCAGTTCTTC
.,TRBV14,.,TRBJ2-3,CASSQQGTDTQYF,TGTGCCAGCAGCCAACAGGGCACAGATACGCAGTATTTT
once,TRBV9,.,TRBJ2-3,CASTPSGIPDTQYF,TGTGCCAGCACCCCCTCGGGGATCCCAGATACGCAGTATTTT
.,TRBV28,TRBD2,TRBJ2-7,CASSSPASGLANSYEQYF,TGTGCCAGCAGTTCCCCCGCCTCGGGACTAGCGAACTCCTACGAGCAGTACTTC
.,TRBV11-2,.,TRBJ2-2,CASSPGRGNTGELFF,TGTGCCAGCAGCCCAGGGCGGGGGAACACCGGGGAGCTGTTTTTT
.,TRBV2,TRBD2,TRBJ2-1,CASTSGSQDEQFF,TGTGCCTCAACTAGCGGGAGTCAGGATGAGCAGTTCTTC
.,TRBV30,.,TRBJ2-4,CAWSGMVGAKNIQYF,TGTGCCTGGAGCGGGATGGTTGGGGCCAAAAACATTCAGTACTTC
once,TRBV28,TRBD2,TRBJ2-2,CASSSVGGYTGELFF,TGTGCCAGCAGTTCGGTGGGAGGGTACACCGGGGAGCTGTTTTTT
once,TRBV5-1,.,TRBJ1-4,CASTEGTTNEKLFF,TGCGCCAGCACCGAGGGGACTACTAATGAAAAACTGTTTTTT
.,TRBV27,.,TRBJ2-5,CASSRLPSETQYF,TGTGCCAGCAGCCGTCTACCCTCAGAGACCCAGTACTTC
.,TRBV2,TRBD2,TRBJ2-3,CASSGPLAGGADTQYF,TGTGCCAGCAGTGGCCCATTAGCGGGGGGGGCAGATACGCAGTATTTT
.,TRBV29-1,TRBD1,TRBJ2-1,CSAETGSYNEQFF,TGCAGCGCGGAGACAGGGTCCTACAATGAGCAGTTCTTC
.,TRBV7-6,TRBD1,TRBJ1-1,CASSLQTGENEAFF,TGTGCCAGCAGCCTACAGACAGGGGAGAATGAAGCTTTCTTT
.,TRBV5-1,.,TRBJ2-1,CASRDDNSYNEQFF,TGCGCCAGCAGAGATGACAACTCCTACAATGAGCAGTTCTTC
few,TRBV4-2,.,TRBJ2-7,CASSQGRGGAYEQYF,TGTGCCAGCAGCCAAGGGCGAGGGGGGGCATACGAGCAGTACTTC
.,TRBV6-5,.,TRBJ2-7,CASSSPGLSYEQYF,TGTGCCAGCAGCTCCCCAGGCCTCTCCTACGAGCAGTACTTC
.,TRBV5-4,.,TRBJ1-3,CASSTPQGFSGNTIYF,TGTGCCAGCAGCACCCCCCAGGGTTTCTCTGGAAACACCATATATTTT
.,TRBV7-3,TRBD1,TRBJ2-1,CASSLDRGAYNEQFF,TGTGCCAGCAGCCTAGACAGGGGAGCCTACAATGAGCAGTTCTTC
.,TRBV19,.,TRBJ2-1,CASSYNGIPRRDEQFF,TGTGCCAGTAGTTATAACGGGATCCCCCGGCGGGATGAGCAGTTCTTC
.,TRBV28,TRBD1,TRBJ2-1,CASSSPAGTGPSYNEQFF,TGTGCCAGCAGCTCCCCCGCCGGGACAGGACCCTCCTACAATGAGCAGTTCTTC
few,TRBV30,.,TRBJ2-7,CAWSVRAQGLSDEQYF,TGTGCCTGGAGTGTACGGGCCCAGGGATTATCCGACGAGCAGTACTTC
.,TRBV28,.,TRBJ2-1,CASVTTSTSYNEQFF,TGTGCCAGCGTAACCACTAGCACCTCCTACAATGAGCAGTTCTTC
.,TRBV19,.,TRBJ1-2,CASSIPRVGGYTF,TGTGCCAGTAGTATCCCCAGGGTTGGTGGCTACACCTTC
.,TRBV5-1,.,TRBJ2-2,CASSLGDTNTGELFF,TGCGCCAGCAGCTTGGGGGACACGAACACCGGGGAGCTGTTTTTT
few,TRBV15,.,TRBJ1-5,CATSRLQGLPQHF,TGTGCCACCAGCAGGCTACAGGGTTTGCCCCAGCATTTT
.,TRBV2,.,TRBJ2-7,CASSAEGYEQYF,TGTGCCAGCAGTGCGGAGGGCTACGAGCAGTACTTC
.,TRBV4-2,TRBD2,TRBJ2-1,CASSQDRTSDEQFF,TGTGCCAGCAGCCAGGACCGGACTAGCGATGAGCAGTTCTTC
once,TRBV5-1,.,TRBJ2-1,CASSFSLNNEQFF,TGCGCCAGCAGCTTTTCACTAAACAATGAGCAGTTCTTC
.,TRBV30,.,TRBJ2-7,CAWSSRGLYEQYF,TGTGCCTGGAGTAGTCGGGGACTCTACGAGCAGTACTTC
.,TRBV4-1,.,TRBJ2-4,CASSQVWGLPRSKNIQYF,TGCGCCAGCAGCCAAGTCTGGGGCCTCCCCAGGTCCAAAAACATTCAGTACTTC
.,TRBV4-2,TRBD1,TRBJ1-2,CASSQENRQGFGCTF,TGTGCCAGCAGCCAAGAGAATCGACAGGGGTTTGGCTGCACCTTC
few,TRBV7-9,TRBD1,TRBJ1-4,CASSFSQGLNEKLFF,TGTGCCAGCAGCTTCTCACAGGGGCTAAATGAAAAACTGTTTTTT
few,TRBV10-2,TRBD1,TRBJ2-7,CASGGQGFSFPYEQYF,TGCGCCAGCGGTGGACAGGGTTTTTCTTTTCCCTACGAGCAGTACTTC
few,TRBV7-7,TRBD2,TRBJ2-1,CASSLAGRGNEQFF,TGTGCTAGCAGCTTAGCGGGGAGGGGCAATGAGCAGTTCTTC
.,TRBV7-2,TRBD1,TRBJ2-7,CASSRTGQGLSYEQYF,TGTGCCAGCAGCCGAACTGGACAGGGTCTCTCCTACGAGCAGTACTTC
.,TRBV9,.,TRBJ1-1,CATSTGNTEAFF,TGTGCCACCAGCACAGGGAACACTGAAGCTTTCTTT
.,TRBV7-2,.,TRBJ1-1,CASSFNRVSFF,TGTGCCAGCAGCTTTAACAGGGTTTCCTTCTTT
few,TRBV6-1,.,TRBJ1-6,CASGPGIPPLHF,TGTGCCAGCGGTCCGGGAATACCACCCCTCCACTTT
.,TRBV6-1,TRBD1,TRBJ1-2,CASSERDRANYGYTF,TGTGCCAGCAGTGAACGGGACAGGGCTAACTATGGCTACACCTTC
.,TRBV7-9,.,TRBJ1-2,CASSLDGSGSVVYGYTF,TGTGCCAGCAGCTTAGATGGCAGCGGCAGTGTCGTCTATGGCTACACCTTC
.,TRBV30,.,TRBJ1-1,CAWSHSGGTEAFF,TGTGCCTGGAGCCACTCGGGGGGAACTGAAGCTTTCTTT
.,TRBV4-1,.,TRBJ2-7,CASSQTVVGYEQYF,TGCGCCAGCAGCCAAACGGTAGTCGGCTACGAGCAGTACTTC
.,TRBV29-1,TRBD1,TRBJ1-1,CSVGGQGFTEAFF,TGCAGCGTTGGGGGACAGGGGTTCACTGAAGCTTTCTTT
.,TRBV6-5,.,TRBJ2-3,CASRGGWVGADTQYF,TGTGCCAGCAGGGGTGGCTGGGTAGGGGCAGATACGCAGTATTTT
.,TRBV18,TRBD1,TRBJ1-3,CASSRNRGDGNTIYF,TGTGCCAGCTCACGGAACAGGGGAGATGGAAACACCATATATTTT